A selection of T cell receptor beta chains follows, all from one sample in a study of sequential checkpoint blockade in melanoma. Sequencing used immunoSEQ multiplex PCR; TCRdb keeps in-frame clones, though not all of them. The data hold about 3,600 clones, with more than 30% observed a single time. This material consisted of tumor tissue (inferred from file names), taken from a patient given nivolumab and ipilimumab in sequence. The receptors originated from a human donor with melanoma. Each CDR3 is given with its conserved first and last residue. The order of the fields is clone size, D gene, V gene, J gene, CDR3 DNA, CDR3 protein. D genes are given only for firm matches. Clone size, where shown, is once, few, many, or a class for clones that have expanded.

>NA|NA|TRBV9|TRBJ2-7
TGTGCCAGCAGCGGACCGGGACACTACGAGCAGTACTTC
CASSGPGHYEQYF
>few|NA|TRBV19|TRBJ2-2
TGTGCCAGTAGTATAGTTGGGGAGCTGTTTTTT
CASSIVGELFF
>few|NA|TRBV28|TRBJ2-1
TGTGCCAGCAGCCCCCGCACGAACTACAATGAGCAGTTCTTC
CASSPRTNYNEQFF
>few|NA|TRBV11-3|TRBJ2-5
TGTGCCAGCAGCTTATACCAGGGACAAGAGACCCAGTACTTC
CASSLYQGQETQYF
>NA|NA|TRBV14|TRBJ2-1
TGTGCCAGCAGCCAGGGGGAGGTGACAGGGTATTACAATGAGCAGTTCTTC
CASSQGEVTGYYNEQFF
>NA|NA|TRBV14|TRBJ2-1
TGTGCCAGCAGCGGTCACGGAACTCCCTCCTACAATGAGCAGTTCTTC
CASSGHGTPSYNEQFF
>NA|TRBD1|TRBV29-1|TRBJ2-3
TGCAGCGTTGACAGGGGGCAAAGGGCAGATACGCAGTATTTT
CSVDRGQRADTQYF
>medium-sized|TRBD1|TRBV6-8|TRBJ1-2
TGTGCCAGCAGTCAGGGACAGGACTATGGCTACACCTTC
CASSQGQDYGYTF
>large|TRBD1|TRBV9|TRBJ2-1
TGTGCCAGCAGCCCCCGGACAGGGGATAATGAGCAGTTCTTC
CASSPRTGDNEQFF
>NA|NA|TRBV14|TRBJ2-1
TGTGCCAGCAGCCATGCCCGGACGTACGCTTCCCATGAGCAGTTCTTC
CASSHARTYASHEQFF
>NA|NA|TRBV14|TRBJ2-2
TGTGCCAGCAGCCTCTCAGGGAGCACCGGGGAGCTGTTTTTT
CASSLSGSTGELFF
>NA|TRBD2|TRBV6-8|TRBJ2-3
TGTGCCAGCAGTTACAGGACTAGACTTAGCACAGATACGCAGTATTTT
CASSYRTRLSTDTQYF
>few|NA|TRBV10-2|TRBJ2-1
TGCGCCAGCAGTGAGTCGAATTGGGAGGTATACAATGAGCAGTTCTTC
CASSESNWEVYNEQFF
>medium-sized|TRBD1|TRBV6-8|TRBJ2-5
TGTGCCATCAGACGCGACAGGGGAGAAGAGACCCAGTACTTC
CAIRRDRGEETQYF
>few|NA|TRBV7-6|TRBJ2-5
TGTGCCAGCAGCTCGGACGGGGATTTCCAAGAGACCCAGTACTTC
CASSSDGDFQETQYF
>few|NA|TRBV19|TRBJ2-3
TGTGCCAGTAGTACCTTCGCGCAGTCAGATACGCAGTATTTT
CASSTFAQSDTQYF
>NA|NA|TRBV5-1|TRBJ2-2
TGCGCCAGCAGCTTTTCCCAGAACACCGGGGAGCTGTTTTTT
CASSFSQNTGELFF
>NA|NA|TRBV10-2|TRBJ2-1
TGCGCCAGCAGTGCCCCGGGTAGCTCCTACAATGAGCAGTTCTTC
CASSAPGSSYNEQFF
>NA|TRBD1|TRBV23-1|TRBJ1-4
TGCGCCAGCAGCCAAGAATACGGGACAGGTTTTCGGAAACTGTTTTTT
CASSQEYGTGFRKLFF
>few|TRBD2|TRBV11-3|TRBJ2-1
TGTGCCAGCAGCATGTCGCCGGGACTACTACACAATGAGCAGTTCTTC
CASSMSPGLLHNEQFF
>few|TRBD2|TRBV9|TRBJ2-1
TGTGCCAGCAGCCCAAGACTAGCGGGGAGCAATGAGCAGTTCTTC
CASSPRLAGSNEQFF
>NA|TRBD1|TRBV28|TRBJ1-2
TGTGCCAGCAGTTTACCCGGGACAGGGCACTATGGCTACACCTTC
CASSLPGTGHYGYTF
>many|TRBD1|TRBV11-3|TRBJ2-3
TGTGCCAGCAGCACCGGGACAGGGAACACAGATACGCAGTATTTT
CASSTGTGNTDTQYF
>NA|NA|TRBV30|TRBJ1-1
TGTGCCGGACGAAAATCCCTCGGGGTCACTGAAGCTTTCTTT
CAGRKSLGVTEAFF
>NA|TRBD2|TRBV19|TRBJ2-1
TGTGCCAGTAGTATGACTAGCGGGAGCTACAATGAGCAGTTCTTC
CASSMTSGSYNEQFF
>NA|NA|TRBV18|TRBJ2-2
TGTGCCAGCTCACCTTCCGCCCCGTTGAACACCGGGGAGCTGTTTTTT
CASSPSAPLNTGELFF
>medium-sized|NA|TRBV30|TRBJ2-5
TGTGCCTGGAGTGCTGACTACCAAGAGACCCAGTACTTC
CAWSADYQETQYF
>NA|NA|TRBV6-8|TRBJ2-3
TGTGCCAGCAGTTTAAACAGCGAAGATACGCAGTATTTT
CASSLNSEDTQYF
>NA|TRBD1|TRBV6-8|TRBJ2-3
TGTGCCAGCGGGGACAGCACAACCACAGATACGCAGTATTTT
CASGDSTTTDTQYF
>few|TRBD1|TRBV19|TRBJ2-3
TGTGCCACCACAGGGGCGCCTATAGATACGCAGTATTTT
CATTGAPIDTQYF
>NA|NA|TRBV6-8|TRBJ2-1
TGTGCCAGCAGTTACTCGTGGAACGATGAGCAGTTCTTC
CASSYSWNDEQFF
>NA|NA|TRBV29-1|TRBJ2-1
TGCAGCGTTGGTCAGACATACAATGAGCAGTTCTTC
CSVGQTYNEQFF
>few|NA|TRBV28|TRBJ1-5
TGTGCCAGTTCCGGGACACAGAATCAGCCCCAGCATTTT
CASSGTQNQPQHF
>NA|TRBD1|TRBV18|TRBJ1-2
TGTGCCAGCTCACCTCCAGGGGGGACTAACTATGGCTACACCTTC
CASSPPGGTNYGYTF
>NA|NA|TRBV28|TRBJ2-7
TGTGCCAGCATGCTGGGGGGCCACGAGCAGTACTTC
CASMLGGHEQYF
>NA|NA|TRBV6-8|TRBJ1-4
TGTGCCAGCAGCTGGTTTGCAACTAATGAAAAACTGTTTTTT
CASSWFATNEKLFF
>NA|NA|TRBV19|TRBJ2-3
TGTGCCAGCGGCGGGCAAGTAACAGATACGCAGTATTTT
CASGGQVTDTQYF
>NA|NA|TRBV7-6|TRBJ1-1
TGTGCCAGCAGCCCGGGGACCTCGGACACTGAAGCTTTCTTT
CASSPGTSDTEAFF
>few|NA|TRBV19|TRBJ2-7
TGTGCCAGTAGTCCCCGGGGTTGGGGATACGAGCAGTACTTC
CASSPRGWGYEQYF
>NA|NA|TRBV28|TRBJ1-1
TGTGCCAGCAGTTTGTACGGGGGATACACTGAAGCTTTCTTT
CASSLYGGYTEAFF
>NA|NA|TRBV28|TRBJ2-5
TGTGCCAGCAGAGAGACCAAGCGAGAGACCCAGTACTTC
CASRETKRETQYF
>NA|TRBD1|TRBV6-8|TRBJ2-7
TGTGCCAGCAGTGGATCACGACAGGGGTTAGAGTACTTC
CASSGSRQGLEYF
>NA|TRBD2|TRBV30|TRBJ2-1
TGTGCCTGGAGTGGGGCTAGCGGGCGATACAATGAGCAGTTCTTC
CAWSGASGRYNEQFF
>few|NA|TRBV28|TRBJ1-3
TGTGCCAGCAGGCCGCCCATCTTTGCAAGCTCTGGAAACACCATATATTTT
CASRPPIFASSGNTIYF
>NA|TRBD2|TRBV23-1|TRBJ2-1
TGCGCCAGCAGCCAAGAGGTCCCTAGCGGCCGATTGGGCAATGAGCAGTTCTTC
CASSQEVPSGRLGNEQFF
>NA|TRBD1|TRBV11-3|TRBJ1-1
TGTGCCAGCAGCTTAATCACAGGGGGCCGGTCTGAAGCTTTCTTT
CASSLITGGRSEAFF
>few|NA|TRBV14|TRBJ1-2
TGTGCCAGCAGCCAAGAAGTTGGTCATGGCTACACCTTC
CASSQEVGHGYTF
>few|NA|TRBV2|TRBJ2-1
TGTGCCAGCAGTGACTCGCGGGGACCGGGGTACAATGAGCAGTTCTTC
CASSDSRGPGYNEQFF
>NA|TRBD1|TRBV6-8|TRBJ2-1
TGTGCCATCAGTCAGGACAGGTCCTACAATGAGCAGTTCTTC
CAISQDRSYNEQFF
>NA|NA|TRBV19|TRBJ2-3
TGTGCCAGTACTCTGGGCGGTACGCAGTATTTT
CASTLGGTQYF
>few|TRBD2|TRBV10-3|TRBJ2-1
TGTGCCATCAGTGATCTTCCCACTAGCGGGATCAATGAGCAGTTCTTC
CAISDLPTSGINEQFF
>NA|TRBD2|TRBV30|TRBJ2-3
TGTGCCTGGAGTAACAATATAGCGGGAACGCTCACAGATACGCAGTATTTT
CAWSNNIAGTLTDTQYF
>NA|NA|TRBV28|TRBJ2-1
TGTGCCACCGCATGGGCGGGGCTGTACAATGAGCAGTTCTTC
CATAWAGLYNEQFF
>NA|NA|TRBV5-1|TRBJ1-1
TGCGCCAGCAGCTTGGAGAGAGGGTTTGGGACTGAAGCTTTCTTT
CASSLERGFGTEAFF
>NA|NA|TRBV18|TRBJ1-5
TGTGCCAGCTCCCAATACAGACAGAGCAATCAGCCCCAGCATTTT
CASSQYRQSNQPQHF